These 29 T cell receptor beta chains originate from one sample sequenced in a study of CD8+ T cells in alopecia areata. RNA, once extracted, was reverse transcribed into cDNA for use as the sequencing template. Produced via immunoSEQ multiplex PCR; TCRdb's table is partial and in-frame only. The data hold around 30,000 clones, with around three quarters observed a single time. The sequencing input was NKG2D-low CD8+ T cells sorted from blood. These TCRs come from a human donor with alopecia areata.

The chain joins TRBV29-1 to TRBJ2-7; possibly TRBD1 or TRBD2 for D (5 bases each). The germline V gene encodes CDR1 SQVTM and CDR2 ANQGSEA. The CDR3 sequence is 13 residues long. V dropped 5 bases and J dropped 0 bases, with 11 bases sitting between them. CDR3 residues: CSVRGPGSYEQYF. DNA for the CDR3: TGCAGCGTTCGGGGACCCGGCTCCTACGAGCAGTACTTC.

The V gene is TRBV6-4, the J gene TRBJ2-2; 8 positions agree with TRBD2. There are 14 residues in the CDR3. The V segment lost 4 bases and the J segment 5 bases; nucleotides outside the gene matches: 3. Germline CDR1 reads MRHNA; CDR2 reads SNTAGT. DNA of the CDR3: TGTGCCAGCAGTGTCGCTAGCGGGACCGGGGAGCTGTTTTTT. It yields the protein CASSVASGTGELFF.

The V and J genes are TRBV27 and TRBJ2-3, with D perhaps being TRBD1 or TRBD2 (5 bases each). The CDR3 is made up of 11 amino acids. Germline V gene sequence: CDR1 MNHEY, CDR2 SMNVEV (reference sequence). Trimming left V 6 bases short and J 9 bases short, with 10 bases between. CDR3 region: CASREGMTQYF. The CDR3 DNA reads as TGTGCCAGCAGAGAGGGGATGACGCAGTATTTT.

In this sample, this clone turned up once. The chain carries TRBV4-1 and TRBJ2-7; D is unclear. The germline V gene encodes CDR1 MGHRA and CDR2 YSYEKL. Trimming pared 1 base from V and 4 bases from J, leaving 8 bases between. This CDR3 is 13 amino acids long. This CDR3 is CASSQVAAYEQYF. The DNA for the CDR3 is TGCGCCAGCAGCCAAGTCGCGGCGTACGAGCAGTACTTC.

This chain uses TRBV15 with TRBJ2-6; 7 bases match TRBD1. The V gene end was trimmed by 3 bases and the J gene end by 16 bases; junction bases not matched to a gene: 9. Germline V gene sequence: CDR1 LNHNV, CDR2 YYDKDF (reference sequence). CDR3 length: 13 amino acids. The CDR3 loop is CATSREDRHLLTF. The DNA for the CDR3 is TGTGCCACCAGCAGGGAGGACAGGCACTTACTGACTTTC. Drawing the rest from reference TRBV15 and TRBJ2-6, the complete variable domain is DAMVIQNPRYQVTQFGKPVTLSCSQTLNHNVMYWYQQKSSQAPKLLFHYYDKDFNNEADTPDNFQSRRPNTSFCFLDIRSPGLGDTAMYLCATSREDRHLLTFGAGSRLTVL.

The chain is built from TRBV29-1 and TRBJ2-1; 11 positions match TRBD2. This CDR3 spans 14 amino acids. Germline V CDR1 and CDR2: SQVTM, ANQGSEA. The junction had 7 bases not matched to a gene; V was cut back by 2 bases and J by 10 bases. The chain's CDR3 is CSVEPTSGIREQFF. For the CDR3, the DNA is TGCAGCGTTGAACCGACTAGCGGGATTAGGGAGCAGTTCTTC.

The chain links TRBV27 to TRBJ2-7; tentative D call: TRBD2 (6 bases). This CDR3 contains 14 residues. Germline V lookup: CDR1 MNHEY, CDR2 SMNVEV (reference sequence). V lost 3 bases and J 4 bases, leaving 13 bases between the germline ends. CDR3 sequence (DNA): TGTGCCAGCAGTTTTCAGTCTAGCGTGTACGAGCAGTACTTC. Translation: CASSFQSSVYEQYF.

The count of this clone is one. Sequence at one end of the junction differs from germline and may be a read error. The rearrangement joins TRBV29-1 to TRBJ1-1; TRBD1 might be the D (5 bases). The germline gives CDR1 SQVTM, CDR2 ANQGSEA. The CDR3 covers 12 residues. CDR3 sequence reads: CSVVGGNAEAFF. CDR3 bases: TGCAGCGTTGTCGGGGGGAACGCTGAAGCTTTCTTT.

J is TRBJ2-7 and V is TRBV19, with unresolved D. The V end lost 5 bases, the J end lost 4 bases, and 18 bases lay between the germline ends. Germline CDR1 is LNHDA and CDR2 is SQIVND (reference sequence). The CDR3 loop spans 15 amino acids. CDR3 sequence reads: CASSPRYGAGYEQYF. In DNA form, the CDR3 reads TGTGCCAGTAGTCCGCGCTATGGTGCCGGATACGAGCAGTACTTC.

The chain has TRBV28 and TRBJ1-5; D perhaps matches TRBD1 (5 bases). Trimming stripped 2 bases from V and 0 bases from J, with 11 bases between. The germline V gene encodes CDR1 MDHEN and CDR2 SYDVKM. CDR3 length: 16 amino acids. The CDR3 protein is CASSLRGLYSNQPQHF. CDR3 sequence (DNA): TGTGCCAGCAGTTTACGGGGACTCTATAGCAATCAGCCCCAGCATTTT.

V usage is TRBV6-4 and J usage is TRBJ2-1; D call uncertain. The CDR3 extends over 12 amino acids. Germline-derived CDR1 and CDR2 are MRHNA and SNTAGT. V shed 2 bases and J shed 5 bases, with 4 bases lying between them. The DNA of the CDR3 is TGTGCCAGCAGTGACGGAAACAATGAGCAGTTCTTC. This translates into CASSDGNNEQFF.

V usage is TRBV29-1 and J usage is TRBJ2-5; tentative D call: TRBD1 (6 bases). The J call may be in error: the DNA end matches TRBJ2-7 better. In germline, CDR1 is SQVTM, CDR2 ANQGSEA. The CDR3 length is 13 residues. In DNA form, the CDR3 reads TGCAGCGTCCTGACAGGAGACTACTACGAGCAGTACTTC. Protein: CSVLTGDYYEQYF.

The V gene is TRBV2, the J gene TRBJ2-7; tentatively, D is TRBD2 (5 bases). Germline V gene lookup returns CDR1 SNHLY and CDR2 FYNNEI. The CDR3 length is 16 residues. V was shortened by 0 bases and J by 3 bases, with 15 bases between the two germline ends. The CDR3 reads CASSEAGDPRFYEQYF. In DNA, the CDR3 is TGTGCCAGCAGTGAAGCGGGAGACCCCCGATTCTACGAGCAGTACTTC.

This clone was recorded a few times. As DNA, the CDR3 is TGTGCCAGCAGGGTCCCCCTCTACAATGAGCAGTTCTTC. It encodes CASRVPLYNEQFF. The V and J genes are TRBV7-9 and TRBJ2-1, with D unresolved. The V end was cut by 6 bases, the J end by 3 bases, with 9 bases between. Germline loops: CDR1 SEHNR, CDR2 FQNEAQ (reference sequence). The CDR3 runs to 13 residues.

The count of this clone is one. The junction and the germline gene differ at one end; a read error may be behind it. The chain uses TRBV7-6 and TRBJ2-3; 8 bases fit TRBD1. Germline-derived CDR1 and CDR2 are SGHVS and FNYEAQ. CDR3 size: 14 residues. The CDR3 spells CASSFSGGTDTQYF. The CDR3 DNA reads as TGTGCCAGCAGCTTCTCAGGGGGCACGGATACGCAGTATTTT.

The chain recombines TRBV7-6 with TRBJ1-1; 9 bases fit TRBD1. Germline CDR1 and CDR2: SGHVS and FNYEAQ. The J segment lost 4 bases and the V segment lost 3 bases, leaving 3 bases of the junction unmatched. The CDR3 totals 14 residues. CDR3 region: CASSLSQGATEAFF. The DNA for the CDR3 is TGTGCCAGCAGCTTGTCACAGGGGGCCACTGAAGCTTTCTTT.

The chain recombines TRBV19 with TRBJ2-3, with TRBD2 as a possible D gene (5 bases). V was clipped by 7 bases and J by 1 base, with 9 bases between them. The germline V gene encodes CDR1 LNHDA and CDR2 SQIVND (reference sequence). CDR3 length: 13 residues. The CDR3, as DNA: TGTGCCAGTATGGGTAGCGGCACAGATACGCAGTATTTT. It codes for CASMGSGTDTQYF.

CDR3 in amino acids: CASKTANTEAFF. CDR3 in DNA: TGCGCCAGCAAGACAGCGAACACTGAAGCTTTCTTT. V gene TRBV5-1 combines with J gene TRBJ1-1; TRBD1 is a possible D gene (5 bases). Trimming took off 6 bases at V and 1 base at J, with 7 bases between the two ends. The CDR3 is 12 residues long. Germline CDR1 SGHRS, CDR2 YFSETQ.

V and J are TRBV4-1 and TRBJ2-1, with 9 nucleotides matching TRBD1. The CDR3 runs to 15 residues. V shed 4 bases, J shed 1 base, and the junction held 2 bases outside the gene matches. From germline, CDR1 is MGHRA and CDR2 YSYEKL. This CDR3 reads CASSLGQGSYNEQFF. In nucleotides, the CDR3 is TGCGCCAGCAGCCTCGGACAGGGGTCCTACAATGAGCAGTTCTTC.

The sample holds one count of this clone. The rearrangement links TRBV2 to TRBJ2-1; D is uncertain. V lost 6 bases and J lost 5, with 5 bases in between. Germline values: CDR1 SNHLY, CDR2 FYNNEI. CDR3 size: 11 residues. CDR3 nucleotide sequence: TGTGCCAGCAGAGCTCACAATGAGCAGTTCTTC. This translates into CASRAHNEQFF.

This CDR3 reads CSAQDSQPQHF. The CDR3 coding sequence is TGCAGTGCCCAGGACAGCCAGCCCCAGCATTTT. J is TRBJ1-5 and V is TRBV20-1; D may be TRBD1 (6 bases). This CDR3 comprises 11 residues. The V gene lost 6 bases and the J gene lost 7 bases, with 10 bases spanning the gap. The germline V gene encodes CDR1 DFQATT and CDR2 SNEGSKA (reference sequence).

J is TRBJ2-3 and V is TRBV4-1; possibly TRBD1 for D (6 bases). V dropped 3 bases and J dropped 4 bases, with 11 bases sitting between them. Per the germline V gene, CDR1 is MGHRA and CDR2 is YSYEKL. This CDR3 contains 14 residues. CDR3 in DNA: TGCGCCAGCAGCCACCGGGACAATGCAGATACGCAGTATTTT. Its translation: CASSHRDNADTQYF.

This chain uses TRBV6-4 with TRBJ2-1; 9 nucleotides agree with TRBD2. The CDR3 consists of 15 residues. The germline V gene encodes CDR1 MRHNA and CDR2 SNTAGT. With V trimmed by 5 bases and J by 5 bases, 7 bases remained unmatched. The CDR3 DNA sequence: TGTGCCAGCAGTAGACTAGCGGACGGTCACAATGAGCAGTTCTTC. It yields the protein CASSRLADGHNEQFF.

The chain uses TRBV7-9 and TRBJ2-3; D may be TRBD1 or TRBD2 (5 bases each). With 5 bases removed from V and 6 bases from J, the gap between germline ends came to 18 bases. Germline V lookup: CDR1 SEHNR, CDR2 FQNEAQ (reference sequence). CDR3 length: 15 amino acids. The CDR3 bases are TGTGCCAGCAGCCACCGGGACGGCCACCCGGATACGCAGTATTTT. Encoded protein: CASSHRDGHPDTQYF.

V usage is TRBV7-9 and J usage is TRBJ1-1; no definite D call. The CDR3 spans 11 residues. The germline CDR1 and CDR2 sequences are SEHNR and FQNEAQ (reference sequence). Trimming removed 1 base from V and 8 bases from J, with 5 bases in between. The CDR3 bases are TGTGCCAGCAGCTTAGAGACAGAAGCTTTCTTT. Its protein is CASSLETEAFF.

The chain has TRBV15 and TRBJ1-2; 7 bases line up with TRBD1. V shed 3 bases, J shed 6 bases, and the junction held 10 bases outside the gene matches. Germline V gene lookup returns CDR1 LNHNV and CDR2 YYDKDF (reference sequence). CDR3 size: 15 residues. CDR3 coding DNA: TGTGCCACCAGCAGCGGTCAGGGGGTAGACCATGGCTACACCTTC. This codes for CATSSGQGVDHGYTF.

The chain links TRBV7-9 to TRBJ1-2, with D possibly matching TRBD1 (6 bases). CDR1 and CDR2 (germline): SEHNR, FQNEAQ (reference sequence). The CDR3 runs to 15 residues. Between the trimmed V and J ends, which lost 7 bases and 6 bases, there was a span of 21 bases. The DNA for the CDR3 is TGTGCCAGCACACTAGGGTTGGGGGCGCAGGATGGCTACACCTTC. This codes for CASTLGLGAQDGYTF.

The J gene is TRBJ2-1, the V gene TRBV19, with 11 bases lining up with TRBD2. V lost 3 bases to trimming and J lost 4 bases; unmatched junction nucleotides: 5. The CDR3 is made up of 16 amino acids. Germline V lookup: CDR1 LNHDA, CDR2 SQIVND (reference sequence). This CDR3 is CASSIPPSGGYNEQFF. CDR3 nucleotides: TGTGCCAGTAGTATCCCCCCTAGCGGGGGGTACAATGAGCAGTTCTTC.

This chain joins TRBV29-1 and TRBJ2-1; D might be TRBD1 (5 bases). V was shortened by 3 bases and J by 0 bases, with 12 bases between the two germline ends. The CDR3 spans 15 residues. The germline gives CDR1 SQVTM, CDR2 ANQGSEA. In DNA, the CDR3 is TGCAGCGTTGATTTTCAGGGCGACTCCTACAATGAGCAGTTCTTC. Translation gives CSVDFQGDSYNEQFF.